The 8 T cell receptor beta chains in this list originate from one sample, sequenced in a study of blood T cell repertoires in COVID-19. The repertoire was sequenced with immunoSEQ multiplex PCR; TCRdb's copy has only in-frame clones and lacks some. The sample includes 150,000 to 200,000 clones, 75% to 85% of them seen just once. Sequences were obtained from PBMCs or T cells enriched from blood (not recorded which). These receptors all come from a man between 35 and 55 years old who had recovered from COVID-19.

The rearrangement uses TRBV5-1 and TRBJ2-3, with unresolved D. CDR3 length equals 13 residues. V was pared by 4 bases and J by 0 bases, with 6 bases between. Germline CDR1 reads SGHRS; CDR2 reads YFSETQ. CDR3: CASSQTSTDTQYF. The CDR3 region has the DNA TGCGCCAGCAGCCAGACTAGCACAGATACGCAGTATTTT.

The chain links TRBV2 to TRBJ2-3; no clear D gene. The CDR3 has 13 amino acids. V was shortened by 4 bases and J by 2 bases, with 7 bases between the two germline ends. Germline V lookup: CDR1 SNHLY, CDR2 FYNNEI. The CDR3 DNA reads TGTGCCAGCAGTGTCCTCCTCACAGATACGCAGTATTTT. Translated: CASSVLLTDTQYF.

The chain links TRBV2 to TRBJ2-3; maybe TRBD2 (5 bases). The CDR3 sequence is 15 residues long. Trimming cost V 4 bases and J 4 bases, with 15 bases left between them. The germline CDR1 and CDR2 sequences are SNHLY and FYNNEI. The CDR3 reads CASSVWEPRADTQYF. CDR3 nucleotide sequence: TGTGCCAGCAGTGTTTGGGAACCGAGGGCAGATACGCAGTATTTT. The variable domain in full, with the rest retrieved from reference TRBV2 and TRBJ2-3, is EPEVTQTPSHQVTQMGQEVILRCVPISNHLYFYWYRQILGQKVEFLVSFYNNEISEKSEIFDDQFSVERPDGSNFTLKIRSTKLEDSAMYFCASSVWEPRADTQYFGPGTRLTVL.

The V and J genes are TRBV7-2 and TRBJ1-5, with TRBD1 matching 9 bases. CDR3 length equals 14 residues. V dropped 4 bases and J dropped 5; count of bases not matched to a gene: 3. Germline lookup yields CDR1 SGHTA and CDR2 FQGNSA. CDR3 coding DNA: TGTGCCAGCAGCTCCGGGACAGGGCATCAGCCCCAGCATTTT. Its translation: CASSSGTGHQPQHF.

The V call is TRBV6-6, the J call TRBJ1-3, with D possibly TRBD1 on 5 matching bases. V gave up 5 bases and J gave up 0 bases, with 14 bases separating them. In germline, CDR1 is MNHNY, CDR2 SVGAGI (reference sequence). The CDR3 extends over 16 amino acids. The CDR3 here is CASSRPGLYSGNTIYF. The CDR3 coding sequence is TGTGCCAGCAGTCGTCCGGGACTATACTCTGGAAACACCATATATTTT.

The chain combines TRBV18 with TRBJ1-2; TRBD1 is a possible D gene (6 bases). Trimming shortened V by 3 bases and J by 4 bases, and 15 bases separated the two germline ends. Germline V CDR1 and CDR2: KGHSH, LQKENI. This CDR3 is 15 amino acids long. CDR3 sequence: CASSPPGQTGYGYTF. The CDR3 DNA is TGTGCCAGCTCACCTCCCGGACAGACTGGCTATGGCTACACCTTC.

The DNA for the CDR3 is TGTGCCAGCAGCTTCCAACCGGACAGGGGGCCTGAAGCTTTCTTT. Its translation is CASSFQPDRGPEAFF. The chain recombines TRBV9 with TRBJ1-1; 11 bases fit TRBD1. The CDR3 is 15 amino acids. Trimming cost V 4 bases and J 6 bases; bases outside gene matches: 8. CDR1 SGDLS and CDR2 YYNGEE come from the germline V gene.

The gene calls are TRBV5-4 and TRBJ2-7; TRBD2 agrees at 9 bases. Per germline, CDR1 SGHNT and CDR2 YYREEE (reference sequence). V lost 4 bases to trimming and J lost 5 bases; unmatched junction nucleotides: 1. CDR3 length: 12 amino acids. In DNA form, the CDR3 reads TGTGCCAGCAGCCCTAGCGGGAACGAGCAGTACGTC. It specifies CASSPSGNEQYV.